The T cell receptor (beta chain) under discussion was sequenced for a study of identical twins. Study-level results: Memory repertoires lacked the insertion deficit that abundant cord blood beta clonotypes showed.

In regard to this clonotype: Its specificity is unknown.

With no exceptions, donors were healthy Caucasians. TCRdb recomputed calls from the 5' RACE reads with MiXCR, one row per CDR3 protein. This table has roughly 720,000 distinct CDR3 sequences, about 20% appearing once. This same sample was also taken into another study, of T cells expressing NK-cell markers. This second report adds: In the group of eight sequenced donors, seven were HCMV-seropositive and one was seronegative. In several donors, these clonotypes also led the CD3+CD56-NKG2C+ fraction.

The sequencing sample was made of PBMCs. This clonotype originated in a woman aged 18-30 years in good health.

The CDR3 region has the DNA TGTGCCAGCAAAATATACTTGAGCACCGGGGAGCTGTTTTTT. It specifies CASKIYLSTGELFF. The genes are TRBV6-1 and TRBJ2-2; unclear D gene. The CDR3 is 14 residues long. Between the trimmed V and J ends, which lost 7 bases and 4 bases, there was a span of 13 bases. Germline loops: CDR1 MNHNS, CDR2 SASEGT.